This T cell receptor (beta chain) comes out of a study of T-cell reconstitution after alpha-beta-depleted transplantation in children. Study-wide results and limits: Several hundred expanded graft clones reportedly supplied alpha-beta T cells about two months after transplant.

Unique molecular identifiers featured in how the TCRbeta library was prepared. A single record per CDR3 protein comes from TCRdb applying MiXCR to the PCR reads. The sample gives fewer than 550,000 distinct CDR3 sequences, around 16% of which show up once; around 30% is in the top ten. As concerns this clonotype: The antigen is undetermined.

The receptor's source is a boy under three years old who had a stem cell transplant for Wiskott-Aldrich syndrome, so the T cells may come from the graft donor. The source material was PBMCs, mostly from graft donor cells, sampled 360 days after TCRalphabeta/CD19-depleted stem cell transplant.

CDR3 nucleotide sequence: TGCAGCGCAACGGGACAGAGCTCCTACGAGCAGTACTTC. This translates into CSATGQSSYEQYF. The chain uses TRBV29-1 and TRBJ2-7; 7 nucleotides align to TRBD1. This CDR3 has 13 amino acids. The trim removed 7 bases at V and 0 bases at J, leaving 6 bases unmatched. Germline V gives CDR1 SQVTM, CDR2 ANQGSEA.